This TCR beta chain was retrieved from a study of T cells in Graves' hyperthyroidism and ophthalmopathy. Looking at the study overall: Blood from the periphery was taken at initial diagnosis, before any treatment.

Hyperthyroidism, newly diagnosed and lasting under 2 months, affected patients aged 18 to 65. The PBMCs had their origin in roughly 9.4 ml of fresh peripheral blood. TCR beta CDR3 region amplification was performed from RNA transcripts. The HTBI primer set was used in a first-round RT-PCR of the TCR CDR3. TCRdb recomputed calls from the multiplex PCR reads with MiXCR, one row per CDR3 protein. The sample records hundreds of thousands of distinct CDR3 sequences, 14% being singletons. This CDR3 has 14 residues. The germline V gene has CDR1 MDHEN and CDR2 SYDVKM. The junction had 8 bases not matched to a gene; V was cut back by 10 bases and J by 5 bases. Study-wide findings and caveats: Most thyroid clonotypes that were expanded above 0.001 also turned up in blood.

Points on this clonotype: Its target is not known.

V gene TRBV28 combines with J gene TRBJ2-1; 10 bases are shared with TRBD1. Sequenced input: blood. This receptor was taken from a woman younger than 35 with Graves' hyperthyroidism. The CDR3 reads CATGTGEPHNEQFF. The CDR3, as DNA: TGTGCCACCGGGACAGGGGAGCCCCACAATGAGCAGTTCTTC. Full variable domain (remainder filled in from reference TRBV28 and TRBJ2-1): DVKVTQSSRYLVKRTGEKVFLECVQDMDHENMFWYRQDPGLGLRLIYFSYDVKMKEKGDIPEGYSVSREKKERFSLILESASTNQTSMYLCATGTGEPHNEQFFGPGTRLTVL.